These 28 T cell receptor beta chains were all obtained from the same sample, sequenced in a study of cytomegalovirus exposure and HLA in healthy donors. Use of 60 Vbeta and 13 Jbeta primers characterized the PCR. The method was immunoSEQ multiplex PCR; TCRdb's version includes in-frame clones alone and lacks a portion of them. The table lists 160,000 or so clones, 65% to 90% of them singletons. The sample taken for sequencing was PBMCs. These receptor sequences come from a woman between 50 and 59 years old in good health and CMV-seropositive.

The DNA of the CDR3 is TGTGCCAGCAGGGAGGGAAGACCGGGTGGCTACACCTTC. Translating it yields CASREGRPGGYTF. The chain has TRBV6-1 and TRBJ1-2; D is unclear. Trimming removed 6 bases at V and 7 bases at J, with 15 bases between. CDR1 MNHNS and CDR2 SASEGT come from the germline V gene. The CDR3 contains 13 residues.

DNA of the CDR3: TGTGCCAGCAGTCCAGGGACAGGGACTCTCTATGGCTACACCTTC. Translation: CASSPGTGTLYGYTF. The genes are TRBV27 and TRBJ1-2; TRBD1 matches at 9 bases. Germline values: CDR1 MNHEY, CDR2 SMNVEV (reference sequence). CDR3 length equals 15 residues. The V and J ends lost 5 bases and 4 bases, in that order; junction bases with no gene match: 8.

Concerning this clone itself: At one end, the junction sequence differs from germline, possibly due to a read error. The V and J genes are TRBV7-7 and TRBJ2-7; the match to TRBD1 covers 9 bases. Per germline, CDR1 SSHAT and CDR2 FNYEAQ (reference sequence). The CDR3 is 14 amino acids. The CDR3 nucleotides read TGTGCTAGCAGCTTAGGAGGGACAGGGCACGAGCAGTACTTC. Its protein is CASSLGGTGHEQYF.

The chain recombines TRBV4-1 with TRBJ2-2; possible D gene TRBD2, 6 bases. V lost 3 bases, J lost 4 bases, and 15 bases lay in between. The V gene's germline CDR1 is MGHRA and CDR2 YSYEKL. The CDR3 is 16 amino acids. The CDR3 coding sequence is TGCGCCAGCAGCCAGGGAGGTCGCACACTCACCGGGGAGCTGTTTTTT. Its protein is CASSQGGRTLTGELFF.

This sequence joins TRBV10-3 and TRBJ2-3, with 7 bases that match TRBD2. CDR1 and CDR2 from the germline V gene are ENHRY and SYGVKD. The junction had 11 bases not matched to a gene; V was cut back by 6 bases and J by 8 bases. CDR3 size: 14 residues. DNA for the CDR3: TGTGCCATCAGCCTTGGGGCGGGGGTTCCTACGCAGTATTTT. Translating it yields CAISLGAGVPTQYF.

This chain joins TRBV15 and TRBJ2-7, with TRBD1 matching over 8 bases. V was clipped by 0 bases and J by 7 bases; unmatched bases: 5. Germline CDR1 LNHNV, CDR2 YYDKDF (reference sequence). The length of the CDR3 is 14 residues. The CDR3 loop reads CATSRDRGPGEQYF. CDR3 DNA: TGTGCCACCAGCAGAGACAGGGGGCCGGGGGAGCAGTACTTC. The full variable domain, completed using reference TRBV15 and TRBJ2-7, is DAMVIQNPRYQVTQFGKPVTLSCSQTLNHNVMYWYQQKSSQAPKLLFHYYDKDFNNEADTPDNFQSRRPNTSFCFLDIRSPGLGDTAMYLCATSRDRGPGEQYFGPGTRLTVT.

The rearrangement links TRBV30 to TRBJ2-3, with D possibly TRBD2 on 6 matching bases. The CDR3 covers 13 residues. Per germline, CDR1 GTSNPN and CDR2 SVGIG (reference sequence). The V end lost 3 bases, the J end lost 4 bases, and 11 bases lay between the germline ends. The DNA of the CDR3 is TGTGCCTGGAGCACAGAGCGGGCAGATACGCAGTATTTT. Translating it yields CAWSTERADTQYF.

The CDR3 reads CASRQGSYEQYF. The CDR3 DNA sequence: TGTGCCAGCAGGCAGGGCTCCTACGAGCAGTACTTC. The chain recombines TRBV28 with TRBJ2-7, with D tentatively TRBD1 (5 bases). The CDR3 covers 12 residues. Germline CDR1 MDHEN, CDR2 SYDVKM. V was clipped by 6 bases and J by 0 bases, with 6 bases between them. Using reference TRBV28 and TRBJ2-7 for the parts outside the CDR3, the full variable domain is DVKVTQSSRYLVKRTGEKVFLECVQDMDHENMFWYRQDPGLGLRLIYFSYDVKMKEKGDIPEGYSVSREKKERFSLILESASTNQTSMYLCASRQGSYEQYFGPGTRLTVT.

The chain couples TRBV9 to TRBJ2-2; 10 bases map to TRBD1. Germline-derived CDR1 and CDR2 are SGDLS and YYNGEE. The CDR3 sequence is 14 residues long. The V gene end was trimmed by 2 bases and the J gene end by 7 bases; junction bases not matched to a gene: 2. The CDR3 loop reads CASSVTGGLGELFF. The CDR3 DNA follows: TGTGCCAGCAGCGTGACAGGGGGCCTCGGGGAGCTGTTTTTT. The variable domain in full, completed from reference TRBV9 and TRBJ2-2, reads DSGVTQTPKHLITATGQRVTLRCSPRSGDLSVYWYQQSLDQGLQFLIQYYNGEERAKGNILERFSAQQFPDLHSELNLSSLELGDSALYFCASSVTGGLGELFFGEGSRLTVL.

The CDR3 sequence is CASNRVNEQFF. The CDR3 nucleotides read TGTGCCAGCAATCGGGTCAATGAGCAGTTCTTC. The V and J genes are TRBV2 and TRBJ2-1; D is ambiguous. The V and J ends lost 7 bases and 6 bases respectively, with 7 bases between them. Germline values: CDR1 SNHLY, CDR2 FYNNEI. The CDR3 runs 11 residues.

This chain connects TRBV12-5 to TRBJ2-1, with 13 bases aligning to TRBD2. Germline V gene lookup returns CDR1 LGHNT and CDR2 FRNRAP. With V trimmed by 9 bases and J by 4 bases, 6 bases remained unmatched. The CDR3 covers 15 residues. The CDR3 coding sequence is TGTGCTAGCAGGGGACTAGCGGGGAATTACAATGAGCAGTTCTTC. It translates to CASRGLAGNYNEQFF. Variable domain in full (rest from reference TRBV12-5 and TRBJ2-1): DARVTQTPRHKVTEMGQEVTMRCQPILGHNTVFWYRQTMMQGLELLAYFRNRAPLDDSGMPKDRFSAEMPDATLATLKIQPSEPRDSAVYFCASRGLAGNYNEQFFGPGTRLTVL.

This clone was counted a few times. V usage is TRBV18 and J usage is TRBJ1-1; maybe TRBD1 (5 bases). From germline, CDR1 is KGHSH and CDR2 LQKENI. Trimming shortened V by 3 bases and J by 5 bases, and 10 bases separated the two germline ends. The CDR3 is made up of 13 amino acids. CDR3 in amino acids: CASSPGGFTEAFF. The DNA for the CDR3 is TGTGCCAGCTCACCCGGGGGGTTTACTGAAGCTTTCTTT.

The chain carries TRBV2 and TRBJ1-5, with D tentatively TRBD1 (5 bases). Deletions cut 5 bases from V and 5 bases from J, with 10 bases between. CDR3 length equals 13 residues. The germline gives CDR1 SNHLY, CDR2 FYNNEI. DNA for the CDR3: TGTGCCAGCAGTCCACAGGAATATCAGCCCCAGCATTTT. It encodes CASSPQEYQPQHF.

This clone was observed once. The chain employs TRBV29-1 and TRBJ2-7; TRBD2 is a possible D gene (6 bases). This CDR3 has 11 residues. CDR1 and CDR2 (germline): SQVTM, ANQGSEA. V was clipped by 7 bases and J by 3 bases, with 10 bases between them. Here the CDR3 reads CSAMGGYEQYF. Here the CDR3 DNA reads TGCAGCGCCATGGGGGGCTACGAGCAGTACTTC.

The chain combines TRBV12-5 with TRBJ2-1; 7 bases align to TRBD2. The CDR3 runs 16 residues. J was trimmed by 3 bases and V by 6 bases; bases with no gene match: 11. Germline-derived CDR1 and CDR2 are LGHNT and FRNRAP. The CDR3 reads CASGLTGGNFYNEQFF. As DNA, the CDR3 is TGTGCTAGTGGCCTTACCGGGGGGAATTTCTACAATGAGCAGTTCTTC.

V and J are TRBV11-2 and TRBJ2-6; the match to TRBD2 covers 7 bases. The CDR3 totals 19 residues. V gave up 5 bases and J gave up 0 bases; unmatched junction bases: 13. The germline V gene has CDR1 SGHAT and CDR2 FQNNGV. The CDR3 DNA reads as TGTGCCAGCAGCCCCGAGGGGAGGGTCCTTTACTCTGGGGCCAACGTCCTGACTTTC. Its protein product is CASSPEGRVLYSGANVLTF.

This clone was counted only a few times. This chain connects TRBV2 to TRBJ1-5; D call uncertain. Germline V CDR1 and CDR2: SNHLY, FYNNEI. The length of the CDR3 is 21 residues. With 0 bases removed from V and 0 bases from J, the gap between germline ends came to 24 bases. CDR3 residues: CASSEALHFGEAHYSNQPQHF. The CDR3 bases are TGTGCCAGCAGTGAAGCGCTTCATTTCGGGGAGGCTCATTATAGCAATCAGCCCCAGCATTTT. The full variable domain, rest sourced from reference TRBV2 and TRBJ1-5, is EPEVTQTPSHQVTQMGQEVILRCVPISNHLYFYWYRQILGQKVEFLVSFYNNEISEKSEIFDDQFSVERPDGSNFTLKIRSTKLEDSAMYFCASSEALHFGEAHYSNQPQHFGDGTRLSIL.

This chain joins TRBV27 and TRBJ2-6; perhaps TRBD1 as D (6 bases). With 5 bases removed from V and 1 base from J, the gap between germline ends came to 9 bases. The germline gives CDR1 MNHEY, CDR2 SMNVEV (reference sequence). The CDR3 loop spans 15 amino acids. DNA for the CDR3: TGTGCCAGCAGTGCCAGGGGTTCTGGGGCCAACGTCCTGACTTTC. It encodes CASSARGSGANVLTF.

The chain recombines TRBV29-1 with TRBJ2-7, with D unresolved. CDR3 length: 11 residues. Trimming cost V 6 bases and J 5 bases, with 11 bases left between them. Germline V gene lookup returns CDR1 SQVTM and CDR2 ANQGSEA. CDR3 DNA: TGCAGCGTGCTTAGAAAGCACGAGCAGTACTTC. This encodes CSVLRKHEQYF.

The CDR3 DNA reads TGCGCCAGCAGCCACCCGACAGGGCCTGGAAACACCATATATTTT. It translates to CASSHPTGPGNTIYF. The V gene is TRBV4-1, the J gene TRBJ1-3; 7 positions match TRBD1. The CDR3 extends over 15 amino acids. Germline V CDR1 and CDR2: MGHRA, YSYEKL. V lost 3 bases, J lost 2 bases, and 4 bases stayed unmatched.

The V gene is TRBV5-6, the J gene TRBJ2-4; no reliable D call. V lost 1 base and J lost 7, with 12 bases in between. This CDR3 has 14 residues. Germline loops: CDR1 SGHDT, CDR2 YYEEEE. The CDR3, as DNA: TGTGCCAGCAGCTTGCGCTCGCATGGCAACATTCAGTACTTC. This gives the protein CASSLRSHGNIQYF.

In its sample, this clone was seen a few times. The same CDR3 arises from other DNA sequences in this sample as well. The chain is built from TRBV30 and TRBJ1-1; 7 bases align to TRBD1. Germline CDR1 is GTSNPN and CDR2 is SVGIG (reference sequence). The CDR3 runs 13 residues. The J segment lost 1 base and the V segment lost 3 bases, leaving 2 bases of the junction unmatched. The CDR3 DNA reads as TGTGCCTGGAGCCGACAGGGGAACACTGAAGCTTTCTTT. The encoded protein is CAWSRQGNTEAFF.

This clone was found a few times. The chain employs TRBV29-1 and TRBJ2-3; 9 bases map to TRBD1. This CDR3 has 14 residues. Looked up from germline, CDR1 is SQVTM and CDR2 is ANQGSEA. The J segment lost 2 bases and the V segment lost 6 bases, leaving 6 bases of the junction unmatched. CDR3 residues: CSVTTGGATDTQYF. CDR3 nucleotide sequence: TGCAGCGTCACGACAGGGGGGGCCACAGATACGCAGTATTTT.

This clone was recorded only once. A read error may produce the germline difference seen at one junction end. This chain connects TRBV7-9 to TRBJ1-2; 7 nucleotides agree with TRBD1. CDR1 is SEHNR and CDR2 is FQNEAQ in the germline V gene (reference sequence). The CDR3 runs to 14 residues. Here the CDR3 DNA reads TGTTCCAGCAGGGGACAGACCTCTAACTATGGCTACACCTTC. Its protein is CSSRGQTSNYGYTF.

For the CDR3, the DNA is TGTGCCACCAGCAGAGCCCGGGACAGTTACAATGAGCAGTTCTTC. The encoded protein is CATSRARDSYNEQFF. V usage is TRBV15 and J usage is TRBJ2-1, with 7 positions matching TRBD1. This CDR3 is 15 amino acids long. Germline assignment: CDR1 LNHNV and CDR2 YYDKDF (reference sequence). The trim removed 1 base at V and 4 bases at J, leaving 4 bases unmatched.

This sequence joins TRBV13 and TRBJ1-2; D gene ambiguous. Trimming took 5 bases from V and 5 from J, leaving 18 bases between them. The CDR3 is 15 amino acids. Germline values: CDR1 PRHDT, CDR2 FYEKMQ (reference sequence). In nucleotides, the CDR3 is TGTGCCAGCAGCGCCGGGTCCCCTCTAAGTTATGGCTACACCTTC. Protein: CASSAGSPLSYGYTF.

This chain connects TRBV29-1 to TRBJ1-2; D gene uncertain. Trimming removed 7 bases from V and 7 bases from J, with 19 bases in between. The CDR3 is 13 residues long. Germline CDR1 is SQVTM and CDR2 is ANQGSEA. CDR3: CSAGRDSGGGYTF. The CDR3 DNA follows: TGCAGCGCCGGGCGGGATAGTGGTGGTGGCTACACCTTC.

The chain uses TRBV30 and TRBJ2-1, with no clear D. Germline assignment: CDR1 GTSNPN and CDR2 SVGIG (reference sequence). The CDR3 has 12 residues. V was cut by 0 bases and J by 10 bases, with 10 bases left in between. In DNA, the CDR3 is TGTGCCTGGAGTGTAGCCCTTGAGGAGCAGTTCTTC. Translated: CAWSVALEEQFF.